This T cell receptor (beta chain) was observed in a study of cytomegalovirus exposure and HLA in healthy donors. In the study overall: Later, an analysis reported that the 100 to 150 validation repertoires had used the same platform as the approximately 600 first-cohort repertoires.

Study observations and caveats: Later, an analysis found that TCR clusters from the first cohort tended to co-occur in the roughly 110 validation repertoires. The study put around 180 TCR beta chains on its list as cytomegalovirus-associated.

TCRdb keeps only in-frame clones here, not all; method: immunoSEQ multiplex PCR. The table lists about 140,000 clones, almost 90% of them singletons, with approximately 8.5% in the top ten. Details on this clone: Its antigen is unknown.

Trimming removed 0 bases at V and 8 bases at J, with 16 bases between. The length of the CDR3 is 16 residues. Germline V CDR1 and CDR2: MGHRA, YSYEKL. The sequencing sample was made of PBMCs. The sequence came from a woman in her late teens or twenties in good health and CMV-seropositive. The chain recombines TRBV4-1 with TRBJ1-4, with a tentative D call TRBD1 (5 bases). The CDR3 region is CASSQDHSGGREKLFF. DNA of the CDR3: TGCGCCAGCAGCCAAGATCACTCCGGGGGTCGGGAAAAACTGTTTTTT.